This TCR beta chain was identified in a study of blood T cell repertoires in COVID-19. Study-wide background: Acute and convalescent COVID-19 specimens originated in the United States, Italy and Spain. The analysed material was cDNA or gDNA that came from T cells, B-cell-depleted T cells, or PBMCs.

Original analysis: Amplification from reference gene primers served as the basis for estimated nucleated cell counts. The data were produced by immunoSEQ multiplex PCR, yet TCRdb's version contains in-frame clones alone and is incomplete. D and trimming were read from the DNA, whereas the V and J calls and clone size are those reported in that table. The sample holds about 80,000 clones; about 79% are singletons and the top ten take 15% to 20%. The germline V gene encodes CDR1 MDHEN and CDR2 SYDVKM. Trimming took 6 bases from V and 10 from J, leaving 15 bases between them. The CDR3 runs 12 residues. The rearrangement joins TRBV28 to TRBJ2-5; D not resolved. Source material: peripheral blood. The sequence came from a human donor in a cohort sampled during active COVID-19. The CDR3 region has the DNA TGTGCCAGCAGCCAGACTGATTGGATCCAGTACTTC. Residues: CASSQTDWIQYF. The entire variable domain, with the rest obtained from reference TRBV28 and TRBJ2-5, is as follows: DVKVTQSSRYLVKRTGEKVFLECVQDMDHENMFWYRQDPGLGLRLIYFSYDVKMKEKGDIPEGYSVSREKKERFSLILESASTNQTSMYLCASSQTDWIQYFGPGTRLLVL.